This record covers a single TCR beta chain. In the PCR, 60 Vbeta and 13 Jbeta primers were used. The assay was immunoSEQ multiplex PCR, and TCRdb's table has in-frame clones only and misses some. The table lists 80,000 to 100,000 clones, 70% of them singletons. The data are from a study of cytomegalovirus exposure and HLA in healthy donors. The CDR3 loop spans 11 amino acids. Germline V gives CDR1 SNHLY, CDR2 FYNNEI. The V end lost 0 bases, the J end lost 14 bases, and 8 bases lay between the germline ends. The receptor's source is a man aged 50-60 years in good health and CMV-seronegative. Material: PBMCs. V is TRBV2 and J is TRBJ2-1, with TRBD2 as a possible D gene (5 bases). DNA of the CDR3: TGTGCCAGCAGTGAAGCGGGGAGCGAGTTCTTC. It encodes CASSEAGSEFF.